This TCR beta chain was identified during a study of cytomegalovirus exposure and HLA in healthy donors. The study ran its PCR with 60 Vbeta and 13 Jbeta primers. Sequencing used immunoSEQ multiplex PCR; TCRdb keeps in-frame clones, though not all of them. The sample records 150,000 to 200,000 clones, around 87% being singletons. Germline values: CDR1 SGHNT, CDR2 YYREEE (reference sequence). CDR3 length: 15 residues. The J segment lost 2 bases and the V segment lost 0 bases, leaving 2 bases of the junction unmatched. This sequence originates from a woman under 30 in good health and CMV-seronegative. Sequencing was done on a sample of PBMCs. The chain uses TRBV5-4 and TRBJ2-5; 9 bases map to TRBD2. The CDR3 here is CASSLAAGGQETQYF. The CDR3 DNA reads as TGTGCCAGCAGCTTGGCGGCGGGGGGGCAAGAGACCCAGTACTTC. Supplemented by reference TRBV5-4 and TRBJ2-5, the full variable domain reads ETGVTQSPTHLIKTRGQQVTLRCSSQSGHNTVSWYQQALGQGPQFIFQYYREEENGRGNFPPRFSGLQFPNYSSELNVNALELDDSALYLCASSLAAGGQETQYFGPGTRLLVL.